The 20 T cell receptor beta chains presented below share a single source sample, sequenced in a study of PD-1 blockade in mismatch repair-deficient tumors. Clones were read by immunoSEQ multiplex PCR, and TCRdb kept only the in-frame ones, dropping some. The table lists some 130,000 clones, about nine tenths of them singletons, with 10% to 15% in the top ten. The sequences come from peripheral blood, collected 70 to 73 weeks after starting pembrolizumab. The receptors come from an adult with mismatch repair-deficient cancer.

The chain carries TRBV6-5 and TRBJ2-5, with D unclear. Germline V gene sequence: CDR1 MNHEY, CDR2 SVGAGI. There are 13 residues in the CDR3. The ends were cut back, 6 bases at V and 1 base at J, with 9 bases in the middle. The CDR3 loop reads CASRIGTQETQYF. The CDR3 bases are TGTGCCAGCAGGATTGGCACCCAAGAGACCCAGTACTTC.

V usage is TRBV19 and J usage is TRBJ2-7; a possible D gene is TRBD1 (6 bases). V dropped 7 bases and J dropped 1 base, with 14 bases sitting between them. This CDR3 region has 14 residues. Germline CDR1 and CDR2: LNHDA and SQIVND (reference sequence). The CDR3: CASTLDRGSYEQYF. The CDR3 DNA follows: TGTGCCAGTACCCTGGATAGGGGGTCCTACGAGCAGTACTTC.

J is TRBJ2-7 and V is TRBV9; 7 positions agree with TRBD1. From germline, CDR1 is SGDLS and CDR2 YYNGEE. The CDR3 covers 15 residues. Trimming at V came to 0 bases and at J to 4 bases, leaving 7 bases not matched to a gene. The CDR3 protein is CASSVDETGFYEQYF. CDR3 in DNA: TGTGCCAGCAGCGTAGATGAGACAGGGTTTTACGAGCAGTACTTC.

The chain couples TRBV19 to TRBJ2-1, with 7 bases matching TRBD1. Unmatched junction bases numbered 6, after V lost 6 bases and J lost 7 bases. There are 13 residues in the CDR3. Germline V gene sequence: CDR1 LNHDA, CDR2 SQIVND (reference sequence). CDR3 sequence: CASRDDRVNEQFF. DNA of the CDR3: TGTGCCAGTAGGGACGACAGGGTAAATGAGCAGTTCTTC.

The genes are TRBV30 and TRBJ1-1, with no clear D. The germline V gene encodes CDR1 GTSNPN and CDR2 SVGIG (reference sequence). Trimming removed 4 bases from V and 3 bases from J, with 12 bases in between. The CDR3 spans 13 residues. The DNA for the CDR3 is TGTGCCTGGATGGTGAGCTCTTACACTGAAGCTTTCTTT. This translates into CAWMVSSYTEAFF.

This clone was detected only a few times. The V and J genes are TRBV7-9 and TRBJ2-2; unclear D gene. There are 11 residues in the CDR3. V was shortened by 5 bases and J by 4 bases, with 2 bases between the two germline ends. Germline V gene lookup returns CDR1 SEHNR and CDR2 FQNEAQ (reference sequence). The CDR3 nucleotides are TGTGCCAGCAGCCGCACCGGGGAGCTGTTTTTT. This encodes CASSRTGELFF.

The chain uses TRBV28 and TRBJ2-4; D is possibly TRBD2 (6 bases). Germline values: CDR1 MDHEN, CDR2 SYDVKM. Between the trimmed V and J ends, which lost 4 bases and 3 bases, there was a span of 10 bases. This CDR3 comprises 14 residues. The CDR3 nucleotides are TGTGCCAGCAGTTGGGGGGACCGCAAAAACATTCAGTACTTC. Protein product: CASSWGDRKNIQYF.

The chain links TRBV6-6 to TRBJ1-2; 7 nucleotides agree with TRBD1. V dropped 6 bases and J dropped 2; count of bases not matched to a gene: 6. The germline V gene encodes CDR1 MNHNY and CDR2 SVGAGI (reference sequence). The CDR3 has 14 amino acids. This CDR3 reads CASRRQGTNYGYTF. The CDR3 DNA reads TGTGCCAGCAGGCGACAGGGTACAAACTATGGCTACACCTTC.

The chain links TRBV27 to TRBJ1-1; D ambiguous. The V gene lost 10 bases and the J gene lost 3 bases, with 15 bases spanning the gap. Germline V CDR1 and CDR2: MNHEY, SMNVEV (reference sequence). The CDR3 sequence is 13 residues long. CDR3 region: CATSIGMDTEAFF. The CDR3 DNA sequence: TGTGCCACCTCGATAGGTATGGACACTGAAGCTTTCTTT.

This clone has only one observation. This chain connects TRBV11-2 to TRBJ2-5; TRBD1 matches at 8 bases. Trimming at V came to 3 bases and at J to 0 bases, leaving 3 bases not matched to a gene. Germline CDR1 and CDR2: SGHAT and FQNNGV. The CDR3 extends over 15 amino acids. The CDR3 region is CASSLSTGDQETQYF. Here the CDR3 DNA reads TGTGCCAGCAGCTTGTCGACAGGGGACCAAGAGACCCAGTACTTC.

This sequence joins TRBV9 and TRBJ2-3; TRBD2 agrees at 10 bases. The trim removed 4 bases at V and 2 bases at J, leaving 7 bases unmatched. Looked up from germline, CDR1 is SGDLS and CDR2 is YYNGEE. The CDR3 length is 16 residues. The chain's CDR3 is CASSHRTSGITDTQYF. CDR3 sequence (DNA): TGTGCCAGCAGCCACCGGACTAGCGGCATCACAGATACGCAGTATTTT.

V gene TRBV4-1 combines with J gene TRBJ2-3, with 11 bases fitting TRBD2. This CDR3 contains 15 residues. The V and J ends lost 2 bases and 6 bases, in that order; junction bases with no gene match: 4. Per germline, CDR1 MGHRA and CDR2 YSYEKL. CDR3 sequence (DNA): TGCGCCAGCAGCCAACGAACTAGCGGGAGCGATACGCAGTATTTT. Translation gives CASSQRTSGSDTQYF.

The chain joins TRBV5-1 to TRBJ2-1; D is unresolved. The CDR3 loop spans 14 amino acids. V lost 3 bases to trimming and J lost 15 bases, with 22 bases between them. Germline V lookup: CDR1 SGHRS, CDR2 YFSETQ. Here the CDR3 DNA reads TGCGCCAGCAGCTCTATATCGGGCCTTTTTGGTGGGTTCTTC. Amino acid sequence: CASSSISGLFGGFF.

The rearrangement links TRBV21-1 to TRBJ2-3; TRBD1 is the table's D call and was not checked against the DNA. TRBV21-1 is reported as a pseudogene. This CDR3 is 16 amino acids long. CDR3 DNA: TGTGCCAGCAGCAATATTGCCAGGGGCCTCACAGATACGCAGTATTTT. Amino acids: CASSNIARGLTDTQYF.

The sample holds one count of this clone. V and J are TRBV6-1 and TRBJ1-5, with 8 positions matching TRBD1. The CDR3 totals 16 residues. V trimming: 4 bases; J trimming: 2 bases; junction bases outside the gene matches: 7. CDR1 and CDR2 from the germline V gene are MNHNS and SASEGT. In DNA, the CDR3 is TGTGCCAGCAGTGTGGGGGGACAGGTTCGCAATCAGCCCCAGCATTTT. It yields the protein CASSVGGQVRNQPQHF.

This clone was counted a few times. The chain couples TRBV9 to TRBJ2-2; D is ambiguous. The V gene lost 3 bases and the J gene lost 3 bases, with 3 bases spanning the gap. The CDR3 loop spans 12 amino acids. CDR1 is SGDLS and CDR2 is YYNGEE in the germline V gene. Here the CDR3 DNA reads TGTGCCAGCAGCGCTCACACCGGGGAGCTGTTTTTT. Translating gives CASSAHTGELFF.

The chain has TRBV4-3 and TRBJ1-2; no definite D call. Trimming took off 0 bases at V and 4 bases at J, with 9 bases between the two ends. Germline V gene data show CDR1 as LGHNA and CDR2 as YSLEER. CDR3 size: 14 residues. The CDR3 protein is CASSQDSRAYGYTF. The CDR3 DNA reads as TGCGCCAGCAGCCAAGACAGCCGGGCCTATGGCTACACCTTC.

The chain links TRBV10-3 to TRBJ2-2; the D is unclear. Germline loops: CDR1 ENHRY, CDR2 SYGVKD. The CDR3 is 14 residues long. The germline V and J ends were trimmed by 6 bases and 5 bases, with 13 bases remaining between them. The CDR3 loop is CAISYSPRTGELFF. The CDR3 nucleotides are TGTGCCATCAGCTACTCCCCACGGACCGGGGAGCTGTTTTTT.

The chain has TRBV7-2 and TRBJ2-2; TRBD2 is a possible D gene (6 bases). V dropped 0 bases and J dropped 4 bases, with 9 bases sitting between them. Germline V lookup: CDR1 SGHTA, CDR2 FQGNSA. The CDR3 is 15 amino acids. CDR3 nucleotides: TGTGCCAGCAGCTTAGCGGGAGGTGGCACCGGGGAGCTGTTTTTT. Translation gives CASSLAGGGTGELFF.

The CDR3 spells CASSRTEGAWDGYTF. The CDR3 nucleotides read TGTGCCAGCAGCCGCACGGAGGGGGCTTGGGATGGCTACACCTTC. The gene calls are TRBV7-6 and TRBJ1-2, with 7 bases aligning to TRBD1. Germline V CDR1 and CDR2: SGHVS, FNYEAQ. This CDR3 has 15 residues. Trimming took 5 bases from V and 6 from J; bases not matched to a gene: 12.